Each of the 23 T cell receptor beta chains below was sequenced from the same sample in a study of neurological immune-mediated disorders. Time point of the sample: longitudinal time-point 3. One entry per CDR3 protein, called by TCRdb with MiXCR from the 5' RACE reads. This sample has more than 95,000 distinct CDR3 sequences, with 10% to 12% found just once. The sample comprised PBMCs. These receptors all come from a female donor with HTLV-1-associated myelopathy (HAM/TSP).

Many counts were recorded for this clonotype. This chain uses TRBV6-6 with TRBJ1-1, with 9 positions matching TRBD1. The V segment lost 2 bases and the J segment 8 bases; nucleotides outside the gene matches: 3. CDR3 size: 13 residues. Germline V lookup: CDR1 MNHNY, CDR2 SVGAGI (reference sequence). This CDR3 is CASSYGTGREAFF. The CDR3 DNA is TGTGCCAGCAGTTACGGGACAGGGAGAGAAGCTTTCTTT.

V is TRBV7-8 and J is TRBJ2-7; 7 nucleotides agree with TRBD2. Germline assignment: CDR1 SGHVS and CDR2 FQNEAQ. V was pared by 3 bases and J by 1 base, with 3 bases of the junction left unmatched. The CDR3 sequence is 14 residues long. The CDR3 DNA reads TGTGCCAGCAGCTTCGGACTAGGATCCTACGAGCAGTACTTC. Translated, it gives CASSFGLGSYEQYF. Full variable domain (missing parts from reference TRBV7-8 and TRBJ2-7): GAGVSQSPRYKVAKRGQDVALRCDPISGHVSLFWYQQALGQGPEFLTYFQNEAQLDKSGLPSDRFFAERPEGSVSTLKIQRTQQEDSAVYLCASSFGLGSYEQYFGPGTRLTVT.

This clonotype has more than one count but fewer than ten. V usage is TRBV12-3 or TRBV12-4 and J usage is TRBJ1-2; a possible D gene is TRBD1 (6 bases). The CDR3 runs 14 residues. Trimming took off 0 bases at V and 1 base at J, with 6 bases between the two ends. CDR3 bases: TGTGCCAGCAGTTTAGCGGACAGTAACTATGGCTACACCTTC. It encodes CASSLADSNYGYTF.

The rearrangement joins TRBV7-3 to TRBJ2-5; D unclear. Trimming removed 2 bases from V and 5 bases from J, with 12 bases in between. The CDR3 has 14 amino acids. The germline gives CDR1 SGHTA, CDR2 FQGTGA. The CDR3 loop reads CASSLAPGMETQYF. The CDR3, as DNA: TGTGCCAGCAGCTTAGCCCCCGGCATGGAGACCCAGTACTTC.

The V call is TRBV5-1, the J call TRBJ2-7, with D possibly matching TRBD1 (5 bases). The CDR3 contains 13 residues. The V and J ends lost 0 bases and 4 bases respectively, with 8 bases between them. Germline V lookup: CDR1 SGHRS, CDR2 YFSETQ. In DNA, the CDR3 is TGCGCCAGCAGCTTGGAGGGGAAGTACGAGCAGTACTTC. This translates into CASSLEGKYEQYF.

This clonotype was counted many times. V gene TRBV7-2 combines with J gene TRBJ2-7; no definite D call. The CDR3 consists of 13 residues. From germline, CDR1 is SGHTA and CDR2 FQGNSA. The V end lost 0 bases, the J end lost 1 base, and 4 bases lay between the germline ends. Here the CDR3 reads CASSLATSYEQYF. The CDR3 bases are TGTGCCAGCAGCTTAGCGACGTCCTACGAGCAGTACTTC.

The chain employs TRBV28 and TRBJ1-1, with no clear D. Germline V CDR1 and CDR2: MDHEN, SYDVKM. CDR3 length: 14 amino acids. With 10 bases removed from V and 7 bases from J, the gap between germline ends came to 22 bases. The CDR3 loop is CATYSTGEGLEAFF. CDR3 sequence (DNA): TGTGCCACCTACTCCACTGGGGAGGGCCTTGAAGCTTTCTTT.

This clonotype was detected only a few times. V usage is TRBV20-1 and J usage is TRBJ2-7; no definite D call. Trimming took off 3 bases at V and 1 base at J, with 4 bases between the two ends. This CDR3 has 11 residues. Per the germline V gene, CDR1 is DFQATT and CDR2 is SNEGSKA (reference sequence). CDR3 coding DNA: TGCAGTGCTAGGGAGTCCTACGAGCAGTACTTC. It specifies CSARESYEQYF.

This clonotype has a handful of counts. The chain uses TRBV20-1 and TRBJ2-6; 7 nucleotides align to TRBD1. Germline V CDR1 and CDR2: DFQATT, SNEGSKA (reference sequence). V was pared by 0 bases and J by 0 bases, with 8 bases of the junction left unmatched. The CDR3 totals 18 residues. The CDR3 coding sequence is TGCAGTGCTAGAGACAGGGGGAATCCGCTCTCTGGGGCCAACGTCCTGACTTTC. Protein product: CSARDRGNPLSGANVLTF.

The table lists this clonotype with many counts. This chain uses TRBV3-1 with TRBJ1-1, with D possibly matching TRBD1 (5 bases). The CDR3 runs to 14 residues. Trimming took 1 base from V and 5 from J, leaving 11 bases between them. Germline V gene lookup returns CDR1 LGHDT and CDR2 YNNKEL (reference sequence). CDR3 in amino acids: CASSQVGGRTEAFF. CDR3 bases: TGTGCCAGCAGCCAAGTGGGGGGGAGAACTGAAGCTTTCTTT.

The gene calls are TRBV5-6 and TRBJ2-7; a possible D gene is TRBD2 (6 bases). The CDR3 is 15 amino acids. Germline V lookup: CDR1 SGHDT, CDR2 YYEEEE. The V end was cut by 1 base, the J end by 6 bases, with 17 bases between. The CDR3 loop reads CASSLWGVGRGEQYF. The CDR3 DNA is TGTGCCAGCAGCTTGTGGGGTGTGGGGCGGGGCGAGCAGTACTTC.

This clonotype was counted at least ten times. The V call is TRBV10-3, the J call TRBJ2-1, with a tentative D call TRBD2 (6 bases). Germline values: CDR1 ENHRY, CDR2 SYGVKD. This CDR3 has 13 residues. V dropped 3 bases and J dropped 8 bases, with 11 bases sitting between them. For the CDR3, the DNA is TGTGCCATCAGTGACTACCGACTAGATGAGCAGTTCTTC. This codes for CAISDYRLDEQFF.

This clonotype was detected many times. The V gene is TRBV20-1, the J gene TRBJ2-1; TRBD2 is a possible D gene (5 bases). Trimming stripped 0 bases from V and 0 bases from J, with 12 bases between. There are 16 residues in the CDR3. CDR1 is DFQATT, CDR2 SNEGSKA, per germline (reference sequence). The CDR3 loop reads CSARDSGGSSYNEQFF. The CDR3 DNA sequence: TGCAGTGCTAGAGATTCTGGAGGAAGCTCCTACAATGAGCAGTTCTTC.

A single count supports this clonotype. The chain employs TRBV12-3 or TRBV12-4 and TRBJ2-2, with D hard to call. V was clipped by 7 bases and J by 5 bases, with 5 bases between them. The CDR3 is made up of 11 amino acids. CDR3 in amino acids: CASIATGELFF. The CDR3 DNA sequence: TGTGCCAGCATCGCGACCGGGGAGCTGTTTTTT.

This clonotype was detected ten times or more. This chain uses TRBV20-1 with TRBJ2-2; 9 nucleotides match TRBD2. This CDR3 is built from 19 residues. The ends lost 3 bases at V and 2 bases at J; junction bases unmatched: 16. The germline CDR1 and CDR2 sequences are DFQATT and SNEGSKA (reference sequence). CDR3 region: CSASLPKGSRGGNTGELFF. The DNA for the CDR3 is TGCAGTGCTAGTCTCCCAAAAGGATCGCGGGGGGGAAACACCGGGGAGCTGTTTTTT.

At least ten counts were recorded for this clonotype. The chain recombines TRBV20-1 with TRBJ1-2, with D uncertain. Between the trimmed V and J ends, which lost 6 bases and 3 bases, there was a span of 8 bases. Germline CDR1 is DFQATT and CDR2 is SNEGSKA (reference sequence). The CDR3 has 11 amino acids. CDR3 amino acids: CSATVDYGYTF. CDR3 nucleotides: TGCAGTGCGACTGTCGACTATGGCTACACCTTC.

In this sample, this clonotype turned up many times. This chain joins TRBV3-1 and TRBJ1-1; D call uncertain. Germline CDR1 reads LGHDT; CDR2 reads YNNKEL (reference sequence). This CDR3 spans 13 amino acids. Between the trimmed V and J ends, which lost 4 bases and 1 base, there was a span of 7 bases. The CDR3 sequence is CASSPASNTEAFF. The CDR3 nucleotides are TGTGCCAGCAGCCCGGCTTCGAACACTGAAGCTTTCTTT.

The gene calls are TRBV20-1 and TRBJ2-3; D might be TRBD1 (5 bases). Trimming removed 0 bases from V and 6 bases from J, with 19 bases in between. The CDR3 is made up of 16 amino acids. Germline CDR1 reads DFQATT; CDR2 reads SNEGSKA (reference sequence). The CDR3 is CSARDFRQGHTDTQYF. CDR3 coding DNA: TGCAGTGCTAGAGACTTTCGGCAGGGTCACACGGATACGCAGTATTTT.

The chain combines TRBV7-9 with TRBJ1-1; no clear D. This CDR3 has 14 amino acids. Trimming cost V 2 bases and J 2 bases, with 9 bases left between them. Germline V lookup: CDR1 SEHNR, CDR2 FQNEAQ (reference sequence). In DNA, the CDR3 is TGTGCCAGCAGCTTATTTGAGGGCAACACTGAAGCTTTCTTT. Amino acids: CASSLFEGNTEAFF.

This clonotype has only a few counts. The germline gene is not matched at one end of the junction; a read error may be the cause. This chain joins TRBV15 and TRBJ2-5, with D possibly being TRBD1 (6 bases). The CDR3 extends over 17 amino acids. Germline CDR1 LNHNV, CDR2 YYDKDF (reference sequence). CDR3 amino acids: CATSREGRQAQQETQYF. The CDR3 coding sequence is TGTGCTACCAGCAGAGAAGGTAGACAGGCCCAGCAAGAGACCCAGTACTTC.

This clonotype was counted many times. The V gene is TRBV5-5, the J gene TRBJ1-2; 7 positions match TRBD1. This CDR3 is 14 amino acids long. The V gene end was trimmed by 1 base and the J gene end by 4 bases; junction bases not matched to a gene: 4. The V gene's germline CDR1 is SGHKS and CDR2 YYEKEE (reference sequence). The CDR3, as DNA: TGTGCCAGCAGCTTGACAGGGGAAGCCTATGGCTACACCTTC. Protein sequence: CASSLTGEAYGYTF.

This clonotype came up many times. In DNA, the CDR3 is TGTGCCAGCAGCGTTAGCCCGGACAGGGGCACAGATACGCAGTATTTT. As protein: CASSVSPDRGTDTQYF. The rearrangement joins TRBV7-9 to TRBJ2-3; 8 bases are shared with TRBD1. Germline CDR1 and CDR2: SEHNR and FQNEAQ (reference sequence). Trimming at V came to 5 bases and at J to 1 base, leaving 8 bases not matched to a gene. This CDR3 spans 16 amino acids.

This clonotype was observed at least ten times. The rearrangement joins TRBV5-1 to TRBJ2-1; D uncertain. There are 12 residues in the CDR3. Germline lookup yields CDR1 SGHRS and CDR2 YFSETQ. Deletions cut 0 bases from V and 7 bases from J, with 5 bases between. CDR3 protein: CASSLGTNEQFF. CDR3 coding DNA: TGCGCCAGCAGCTTGGGGACGAATGAGCAGTTCTTC.